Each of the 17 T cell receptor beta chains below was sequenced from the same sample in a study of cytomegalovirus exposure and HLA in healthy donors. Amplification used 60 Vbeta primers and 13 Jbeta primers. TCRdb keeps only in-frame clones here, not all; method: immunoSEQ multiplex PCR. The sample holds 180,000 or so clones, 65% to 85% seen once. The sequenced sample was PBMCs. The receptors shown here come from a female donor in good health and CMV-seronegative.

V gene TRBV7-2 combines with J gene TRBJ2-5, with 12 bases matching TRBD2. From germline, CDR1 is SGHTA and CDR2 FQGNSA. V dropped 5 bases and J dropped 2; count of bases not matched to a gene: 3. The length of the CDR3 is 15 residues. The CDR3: CASSLGLAGQETQYF. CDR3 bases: TGTGCCAGCAGCCTCGGACTAGCGGGGCAAGAGACCCAGTACTTC.

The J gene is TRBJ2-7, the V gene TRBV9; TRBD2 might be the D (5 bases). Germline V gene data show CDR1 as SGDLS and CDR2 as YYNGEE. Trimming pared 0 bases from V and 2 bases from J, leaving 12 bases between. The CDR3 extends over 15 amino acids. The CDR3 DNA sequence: TGTGCCAGCAGCGTAGGTCTAGCTGATACCTACGAGCAGTACTTC. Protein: CASSVGLADTYEQYF. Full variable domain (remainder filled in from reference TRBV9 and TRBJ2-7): DSGVTQTPKHLITATGQRVTLRCSPRSGDLSVYWYQQSLDQGLQFLIQYYNGEERAKGNILERFSAQQFPDLHSELNLSSLELGDSALYFCASSVGLADTYEQYFGPGTRLTVT.

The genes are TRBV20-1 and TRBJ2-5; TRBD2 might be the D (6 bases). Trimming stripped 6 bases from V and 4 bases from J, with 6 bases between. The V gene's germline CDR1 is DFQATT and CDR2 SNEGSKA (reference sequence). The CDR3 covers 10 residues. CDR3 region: CSAEGETQYF. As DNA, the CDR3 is TGCAGTGCGGAGGGAGAGACCCAGTACTTC.

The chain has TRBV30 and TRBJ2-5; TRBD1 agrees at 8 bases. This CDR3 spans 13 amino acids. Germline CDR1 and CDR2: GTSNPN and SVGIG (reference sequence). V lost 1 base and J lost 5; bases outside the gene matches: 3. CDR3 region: CAWSDGQGETQYF. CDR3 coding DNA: TGTGCCTGGAGTGACGGACAGGGTGAGACCCAGTACTTC.

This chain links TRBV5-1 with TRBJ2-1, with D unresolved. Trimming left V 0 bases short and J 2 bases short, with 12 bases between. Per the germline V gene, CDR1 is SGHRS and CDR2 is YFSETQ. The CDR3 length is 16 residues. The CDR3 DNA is TGCGCCAGCAGCTTGGCCGCCACGGTCGCCTACAATGAGCAGTTCTTC. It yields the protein CASSLAATVAYNEQFF. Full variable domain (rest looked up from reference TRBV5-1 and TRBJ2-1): KAGVTQTPRYLIKTRGQQVTLSCSPISGHRSVSWYQQTPGQGLQFLFEYFSETQRNKGNFPGRFSGRQFSNSRSEMNVSTLELGDSALYLCASSLAATVAYNEQFFGPGTRLTVL.

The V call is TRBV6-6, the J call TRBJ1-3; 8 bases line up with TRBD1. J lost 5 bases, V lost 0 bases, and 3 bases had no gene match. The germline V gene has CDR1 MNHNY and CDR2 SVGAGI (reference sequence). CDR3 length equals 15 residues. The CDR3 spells CASSYSPGGRNTIYF. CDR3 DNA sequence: TGTGCCAGCAGTTACTCCCCAGGGGGCAGAAACACCATATATTTT.

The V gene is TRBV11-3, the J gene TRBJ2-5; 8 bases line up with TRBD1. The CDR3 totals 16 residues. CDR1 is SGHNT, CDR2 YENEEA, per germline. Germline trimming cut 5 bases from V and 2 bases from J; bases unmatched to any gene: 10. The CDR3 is CASSIGQGDGQETQYF. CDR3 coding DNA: TGTGCCAGCAGCATTGGACAGGGAGACGGGCAAGAGACCCAGTACTTC. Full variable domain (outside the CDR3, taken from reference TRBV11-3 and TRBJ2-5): EAGVVQSPRYKIIEKKQPVAFWCNPISGHNTLYWYLQNLGQGPELLIRYENEEAVDDSQLPKDRFSAERLKGVDSTLKIQPAELGDSAVYLCASSIGQGDGQETQYFGPGTRLLVL.

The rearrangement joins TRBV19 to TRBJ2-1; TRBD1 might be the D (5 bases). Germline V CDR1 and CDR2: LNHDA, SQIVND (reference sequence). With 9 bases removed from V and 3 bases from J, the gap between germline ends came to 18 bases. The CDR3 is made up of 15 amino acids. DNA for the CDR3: TGTGCCAGCGGCCAAGTGAGCGACAGCTACAATGAGCAGTTCTTC. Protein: CASGQVSDSYNEQFF.

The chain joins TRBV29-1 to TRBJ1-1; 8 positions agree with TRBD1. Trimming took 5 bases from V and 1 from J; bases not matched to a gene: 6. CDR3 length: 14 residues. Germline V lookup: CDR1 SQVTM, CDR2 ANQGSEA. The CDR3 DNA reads TGCAGCGTTAATCCAGGGGGCGCGAACACTGAAGCTTTCTTT. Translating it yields CSVNPGGANTEAFF.

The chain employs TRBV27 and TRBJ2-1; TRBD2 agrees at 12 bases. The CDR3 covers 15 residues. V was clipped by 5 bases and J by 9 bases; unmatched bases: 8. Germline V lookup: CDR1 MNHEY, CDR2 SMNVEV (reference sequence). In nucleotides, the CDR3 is TGTGCCAGCAGTCAAGGGACTAGCGGGTGGCGTGAGCAGTTCTTC. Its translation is CASSQGTSGWREQFF.

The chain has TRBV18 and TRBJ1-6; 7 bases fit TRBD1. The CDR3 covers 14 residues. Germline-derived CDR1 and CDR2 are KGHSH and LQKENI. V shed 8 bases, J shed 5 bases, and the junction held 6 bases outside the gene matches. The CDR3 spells CASQGDGHNSPLHF. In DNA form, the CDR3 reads TGTGCCAGCCAGGGGGACGGCCATAATTCACCCCTCCACTTT.

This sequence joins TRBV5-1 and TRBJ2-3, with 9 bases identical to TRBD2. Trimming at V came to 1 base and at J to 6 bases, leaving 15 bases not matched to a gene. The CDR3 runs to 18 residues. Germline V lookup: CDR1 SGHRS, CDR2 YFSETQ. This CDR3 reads CASSLWGGSGRPTDTQYF. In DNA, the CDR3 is TGCGCCAGCAGCTTGTGGGGTGGTAGCGGGAGACCTACGGATACGCAGTATTTT.

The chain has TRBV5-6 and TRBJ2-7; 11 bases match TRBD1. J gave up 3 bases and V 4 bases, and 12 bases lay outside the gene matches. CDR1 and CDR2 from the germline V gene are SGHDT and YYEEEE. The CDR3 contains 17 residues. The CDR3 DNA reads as TGTGCCAGCAGCCACCTCAGGGGGGACAGGGGGGTCTACGAGCAGTACTTC. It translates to CASSHLRGDRGVYEQYF.

The CDR3 DNA is TGTGCCAGCAGCTCCCGGGACTTCTGGGTCTATGGCTACACCTTC. This translates into CASSSRDFWVYGYTF. The rearrangement joins TRBV5-6 to TRBJ1-2, with a possible D match to TRBD1 (5 bases). Trimming stripped 3 bases from V and 4 bases from J, with 16 bases between. This CDR3 has 15 amino acids. In germline, CDR1 is SGHDT, CDR2 YYEEEE.

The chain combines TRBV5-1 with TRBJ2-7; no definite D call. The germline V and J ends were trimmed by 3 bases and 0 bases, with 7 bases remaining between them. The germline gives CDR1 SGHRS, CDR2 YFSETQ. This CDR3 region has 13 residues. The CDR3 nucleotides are TGCGCCAGCAGCTCTGCAGTCTCCTACGAGCAGTACTTC. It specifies CASSSAVSYEQYF.

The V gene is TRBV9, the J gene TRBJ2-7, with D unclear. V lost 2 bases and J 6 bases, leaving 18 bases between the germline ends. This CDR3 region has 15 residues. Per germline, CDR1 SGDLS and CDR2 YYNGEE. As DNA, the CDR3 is TGTGCCAGCAGCGTGTCCCGTTTCCAAACGAGCGAGCAGTACTTC. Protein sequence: CASSVSRFQTSEQYF. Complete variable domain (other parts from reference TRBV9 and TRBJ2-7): DSGVTQTPKHLITATGQRVTLRCSPRSGDLSVYWYQQSLDQGLQFLIQYYNGEERAKGNILERFSAQQFPDLHSELNLSSLELGDSALYFCASSVSRFQTSEQYFGPGTRLTVT.

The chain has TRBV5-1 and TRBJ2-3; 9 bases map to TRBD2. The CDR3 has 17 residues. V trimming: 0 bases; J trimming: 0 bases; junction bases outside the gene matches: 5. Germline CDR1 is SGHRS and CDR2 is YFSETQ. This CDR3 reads CASSLVSGRPSTDTQYF. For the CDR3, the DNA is TGCGCCAGCAGCTTGGTGAGCGGGAGGCCTAGCACAGATACGCAGTATTTT.